This TCR beta chain is from a study of blood T cells in healthy people across ages. Then a second PCR, running about 7 to 11 cycles, was carried out with a sample-barcoded 5' primer and a J-beta primer mix. Using its own MiXCR run on the 5' RACE reads, TCRdb lists one record per CDR3 protein. The data contain about 1.7 million distinct CDR3 sequences, roughly 28% of them singletons. Trimming left V 1 base short and J 2 bases short, with 12 bases between. CDR3 length: 16 residues. Germline CDR1 is SGHTA and CDR2 is FQGNSA. This TCR derives from a woman aged 25 to 39 in good health. Material for sequencing was blood. The chain is built from TRBV7-2 and TRBJ1-5; D not certain. The chain's CDR3 is CASSLVRGFGNQPQHF. The CDR3 DNA sequence: TGTGCCAGCAGCTTAGTCCGAGGGTTCGGCAATCAGCCCCAGCATTTT. The variable domain in full, completed from reference TRBV7-2 and TRBJ1-5, reads GAGVSQSPSNKVTEKGKDVELRCDPISGHTALYWYRQSLGQGLEFLIYFQGNSAPDKSGLPSDRFSAERTGGSVSTLTIQRTQQEDSAVYLCASSLVRGFGNQPQHFGDGTRLSIL.